What follows is one T cell receptor (beta chain) and its context. Its antigen is not identified. The ends were cut back, 6 bases at V and 2 bases at J, with 16 bases in the middle. Per germline, CDR1 SQVTM and CDR2 ANQGSEA. The CDR3 loop spans 15 amino acids. TCRdb itself ran the reads through MiXCR, one entry per CDR3 protein. The table includes fewer than 1,000,000 distinct CDR3 sequences, approximately 31% detected once. The data were taken from a study of T cell repertoires in cytomegalovirus infection. The clonotype was recovered from a human donor in good health (CMV status not recorded). Some clones in this sample may be carry-over from other donors' samples. Sequencing was performed on cultured CD8+ T cells from PBMCs, taken from culture after CMV antigen stimulation. J is TRBJ2-2 and V is TRBV29-1; D gene uncertain. CDR3 nucleotides: TGCAGCGTCTCATTGGCCGGGTTAAACACCGGGGAGCTGTTTTTT. This translates into CSVSLAGLNTGELFF.